The clone carrying this TCR beta chain was counted a few times. Its matching antigen is unknown. The sample belongs to a study of T cell responses to AZD1222 COVID-19 vaccine. Study results and limitations: Regions left unmutated in variants are reportedly the target of nearly half of spike-specific TCRs. Clonal diversity was possibly underestimated, and the donors were mostly white British, with more females. There were repertoire samples only from the period after the peak T cell response. After two AZD1222 doses, spike-specific TCR breadth and depth rose versus day 0.

V was shortened by 2 bases and J by 0 bases, with 14 bases between the two germline ends. Looked up from germline, CDR1 is LGHDT and CDR2 is YNNKEL (reference sequence). This CDR3 contains 17 residues. Produced via immunoSEQ multiplex PCR; TCRdb's table is partial and in-frame only. In the table there are tens of thousands of clones, around 90% of which are singletons. The V and J genes are TRBV3-1 (or the pseudogene TRBV3-2) and TRBJ1-3; D unclear. The source was peripheral blood, collected on day 0 of MenACWY control vaccination. The TCR sequence derives from an adult in good health. The CDR3 sequence: CASSQKPDSRSGNTIYF. CDR3 in DNA: TGTGCCAGCAGCCAAAAGCCGGACTCTCGCTCTGGAAACACCATATATTTT.